This TCR beta chain was identified during a study of blood T cell repertoires in COVID-19. Study context: COVID-19 samples, acute and convalescent, were from the United States, Italy and Spain. T cells, B-cell-depleted T cells, or PBMCs supplied cDNA or gDNA.

Seattle patients were enrolled while actively infected and followed longitudinally. In the source study's methods: For nucleated cells, counts were estimated from reference gene primer amplification. Only in-frame clones appear in the TCRdb table, and some are missing; sequencing was by immunoSEQ multiplex PCR. V and J calls plus clone size are reproduced from that table; the DNA served to infer D and trimming. The sample carries roughly 250,000 clones, roughly four fifths recorded once. CDR3 length: 14 amino acids. CDR1 is SGHAT and CDR2 is FQNNGV in the germline V gene. The V and J ends lost 2 bases and 10 bases, in that order; junction bases with no gene match: 3.

The sequence was obtained from a person between 65 and 79 years old with COVID-19, enrolled during active disease. The sequencing input was peripheral blood. The J gene is TRBJ1-6, the V gene TRBV11-2; TRBD1 matches 9 bases. DNA for the CDR3: TGTGCCAGCAGCTTAAACAGGGGGCTATCACCCCTCCACTTT. It is translated as CASSLNRGLSPLHF.